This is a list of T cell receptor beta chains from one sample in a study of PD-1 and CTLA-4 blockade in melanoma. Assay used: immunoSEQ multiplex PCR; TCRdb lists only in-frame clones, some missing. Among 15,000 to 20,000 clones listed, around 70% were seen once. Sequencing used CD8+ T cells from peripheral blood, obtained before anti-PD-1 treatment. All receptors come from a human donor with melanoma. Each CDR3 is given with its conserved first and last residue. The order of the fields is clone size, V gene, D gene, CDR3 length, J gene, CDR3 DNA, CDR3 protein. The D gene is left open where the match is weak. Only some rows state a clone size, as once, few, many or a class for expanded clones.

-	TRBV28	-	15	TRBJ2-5	TGTGCCAGCAGCCCTATGGGAGTCCTACAAGAGACCCAGTACTTC	CASSPMGVLQETQYF
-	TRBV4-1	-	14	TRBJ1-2	TGCGCCAGCAGAGTCAGGGAATCTAACTATGGCTACACCTTC	CASRVRESNYGYTF
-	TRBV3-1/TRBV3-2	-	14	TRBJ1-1	TGTGCCAGCAGCCCAAGATCGAAAGGATCGGAAGCTTTCTTT	CASSPRSKGSEAFF
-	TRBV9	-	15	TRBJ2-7	TGTGCCAGCAGCGTAGCAGGTGGGGGCCCCTACGAGCAGTACTTC	CASSVAGGGPYEQYF
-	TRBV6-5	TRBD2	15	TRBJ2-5	TGTGCCAGCAGTTACCGCGGGGGGGCCGGAGAGACCCAGTACTTC	CASSYRGGAGETQYF
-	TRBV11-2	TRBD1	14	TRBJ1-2	TGTGCCAGCAGCTTAGCGGGACAGGGAATTGGCTACACCTTC	CASSLAGQGIGYTF
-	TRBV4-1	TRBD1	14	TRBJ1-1	TGCGCCAGCAGCCTTTGGGACAGCAACACTGAAGCTTTCTTT	CASSLWDSNTEAFF
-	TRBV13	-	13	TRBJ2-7	TGTGCCAGCAGCTGGGGGACGGGCTACGAGCAGTACTTC	CASSWGTGYEQYF
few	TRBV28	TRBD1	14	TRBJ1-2	TGTGCCAGCAGTTTACAGGGGGCCCTATATGGCTACACCTTC	CASSLQGALYGYTF
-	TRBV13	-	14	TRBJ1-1	TGTGCCAGCAGCTACGGACAATTAAACACTGAAGCTTTCTTT	CASSYGQLNTEAFF
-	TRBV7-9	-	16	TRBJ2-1	TGTGCCAGCAGCTCCCTCCGGGGGAGGTCCTACAATGAGCAGTTCTTC	CASSSLRGRSYNEQFF
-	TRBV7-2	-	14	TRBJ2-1	TGTGCCAGCAGCTTAGATGGACCCTTGGATGAGCAGTTCTTC	CASSLDGPLDEQFF
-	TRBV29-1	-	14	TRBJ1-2	TGCAGCGTTGAAGAGAGGACAGAGCTCTATGGCTACACCTTC	CSVEERTELYGYTF
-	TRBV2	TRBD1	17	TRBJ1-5	TGTGCCAGCAGTGAATGGGGGGGACAGGGAGGCAATCAGCCCCAGCATTTT	CASSEWGGQGGNQPQHF
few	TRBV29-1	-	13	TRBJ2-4	TGCAGCGTTGTGGGGGGCCTAGCGAACATTCAGTACTTC	CSVVGGLANIQYF
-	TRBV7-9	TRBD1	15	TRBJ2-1	TGTGCCAGCAGCCCAGCCTGGCAGGGGGCGGATGAGCAGTTCTTC	CASSPAWQGADEQFF
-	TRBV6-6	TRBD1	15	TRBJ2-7	TGTGCCAGCAGCCCGGGACAGACGAGCTCCTACGAGCAGTACTTC	CASSPGQTSSYEQYF
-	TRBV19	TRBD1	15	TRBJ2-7	TGTGCCAGTAGTATTACCGGGACAGGGGGTCTGGGGCAGTACTTC	CASSITGTGGLGQYF
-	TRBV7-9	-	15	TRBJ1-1	TGTGCCAGCAGCCCGCCCTATAAATCTCCCACTGAAGCTTTCTTT	CASSPPYKSPTEAFF
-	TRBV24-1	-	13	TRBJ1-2	TGTGCCACCAGTGAAGGGGTCGACTATGGCTACACCTTC	CATSEGVDYGYTF
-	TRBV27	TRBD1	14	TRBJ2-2	TGTGCCAGCAGACCAGGGGGCTATACCGGGGAGCTGTTTTTT	CASRPGGYTGELFF
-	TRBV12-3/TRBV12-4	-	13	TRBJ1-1	TGTGCCAGCAGTTTAGTAGGGAACACTGAAGCTTTCTTT	CASSLVGNTEAFF
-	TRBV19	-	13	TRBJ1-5	TGTGCCAGTAACAGTGGAAGCAATCAGCCCCAGCATTTT	CASNSGSNQPQHF
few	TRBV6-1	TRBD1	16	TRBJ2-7	TGTGCCAGCAGTGAAGCGCTTCCGGGACAGGGTTACGAGCAGTACTTC	CASSEALPGQGYEQYF
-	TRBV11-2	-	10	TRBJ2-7	TGTGCCAGCAGCCACTACGAGCAGTACTTC	CASSHYEQYF
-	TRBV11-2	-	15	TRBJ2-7	TGTGCCAGCAGCTTAGGGGCAGGAGGAACCTACGAGCAGTACTTC	CASSLGAGGTYEQYF
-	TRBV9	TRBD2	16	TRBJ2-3	TGTGCCAGCAGCGTTCGGGTCAGCGGGGAGACAGATACGCAGTATTTT	CASSVRVSGETDTQYF
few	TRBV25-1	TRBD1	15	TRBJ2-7	TGTGCCAGCAGTGGGGGACAGGGACCCTTCTACGAGCAGTACTTC	CASSGGQGPFYEQYF
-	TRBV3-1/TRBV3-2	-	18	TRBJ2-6	TGTGCCAGCAGCCTTAGTCTAGCCAGTCGCTCTGGGGCCAACGTCCTGACTTTC	CASSLSLASRSGANVLTF
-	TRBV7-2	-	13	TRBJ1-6	TGTGCCAGCAGCTTAGCGGAGATTCCACCCCTCCACTTT	CASSLAEIPPLHF
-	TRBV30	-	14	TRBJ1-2	TGTGCCTGGAGCTTAGACAGGACCATCTATGGCTACACCTTC	CAWSLDRTIYGYTF
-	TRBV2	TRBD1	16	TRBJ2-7	TGTGCCAGCAGTGAAAACAGGGACAGGGCCCGCTACGAGCAGTACTTC	CASSENRDRARYEQYF
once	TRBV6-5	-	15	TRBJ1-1	TGTGCCAGCAGTCCACATGACTTGCTGAACACTGAAGCTTTCTTT	CASSPHDLLNTEAFF
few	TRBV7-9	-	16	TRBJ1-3	TGTGCCAGCAGCGTGGGGGACGGCAAAAATGGAAACACCATATATTTT	CASSVGDGKNGNTIYF
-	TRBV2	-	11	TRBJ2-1	TGTGCCAGCAGTGAATACAATGAGCAGTTCTTC	CASSEYNEQFF
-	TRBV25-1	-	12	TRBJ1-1	TGTGCCAGCCGTCGGGGGGTGACTGAAGCTTTCTTT	CASRRGVTEAFF
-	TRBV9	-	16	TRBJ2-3	TGTGCCAGCAGCGTAGCTACAGGCCAGAGCACAGATACGCAGTATTTT	CASSVATGQSTDTQYF
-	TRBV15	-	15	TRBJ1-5	TGTGCCACCAGGGGTTCTGGGAATAGCAATCAGCCCCAGCATTTT	CATRGSGNSNQPQHF
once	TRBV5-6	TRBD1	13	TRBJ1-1	TGTGCCAGCAGCTTGGGACAGGGCCCTGAAGCTTTCTTT	CASSLGQGPEAFF
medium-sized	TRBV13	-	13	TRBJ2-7	TGTGCCAGCAGCTTAGGGGAAAACTACGAGCAGTACTTC	CASSLGENYEQYF
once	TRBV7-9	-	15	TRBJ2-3	TGTGCCAGCAGCCCCCAGGCCCATCGGGCAGATACGCAGTATTTT	CASSPQAHRADTQYF
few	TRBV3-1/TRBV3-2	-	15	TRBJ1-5	TGTGCCAGCAGCCAATTTTTCGGGGCGGATCAGCCCCAGCATTTT	CASSQFFGADQPQHF
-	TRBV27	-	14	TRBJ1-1	TGTGCCAGCAGTTTACAGGGGAGGTACACTGAAGCTTTCTTT	CASSLQGRYTEAFF
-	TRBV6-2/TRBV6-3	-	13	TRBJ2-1	TGTGCCAGCAGTAGCCTGTCCTACAATGAGCAGTTCTTC	CASSSLSYNEQFF
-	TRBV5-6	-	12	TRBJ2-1	TGTGCCAGCAGCCCGGGCGGGAATGAGCAGTTCTTC	CASSPGGNEQFF
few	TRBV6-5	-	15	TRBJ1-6	TGTGCCAGCACCATGGGGGGCGAGGGCGGTTCACCCCTCCACTTT	CASTMGGEGGSPLHF
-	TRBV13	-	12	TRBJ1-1	TGTGCCAGCAGCTTAAGGGACACTGAAGCTTTCTTT	CASSLRDTEAFF
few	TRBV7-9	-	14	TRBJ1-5	TGTGCCAGCAGAGCAACAGGCGAAAATCAGCCCCAGCATTTT	CASRATGENQPQHF
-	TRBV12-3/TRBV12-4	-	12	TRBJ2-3	TGTGCCAGCAGTCCCTCGGGACTGATGGCCCATTTT	CASSPSGLMAHF
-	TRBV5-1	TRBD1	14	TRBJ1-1	TGCGCCAGCAGCTTGGAAGGACAGGGCACTGAAGCTTTCTTT	CASSLEGQGTEAFF
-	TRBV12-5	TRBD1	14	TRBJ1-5	TGTGCTAGTGGCCGGGGACAGATTAATCAGCCCCAGCATTTT	CASGRGQINQPQHF
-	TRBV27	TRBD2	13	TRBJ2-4	TGTGCCAGCAGCGGGACTAGCGGAAACATTCAGTACTTC	CASSGTSGNIQYF
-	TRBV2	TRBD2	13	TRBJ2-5	TGTGCCAGCAATCCGGGACTAGAAGAGACCCAGTACTTC	CASNPGLEETQYF